These T cell receptor beta chains were read from a single sample in a study of PD-1 blockade in mismatch repair-deficient tumors. The repertoire was sequenced with immunoSEQ multiplex PCR; TCRdb's copy has only in-frame clones and lacks some. The sample carries some 97,000 clones, 82% recorded once. The material was peripheral blood, obtained roughly 36 weeks after starting pembrolizumab. The receptors were sampled from an adult with mismatch repair-deficient cancer. The CDR3 runs from the conserved cysteine through the conserved F or W. The order of the fields is J gene, V gene, CDR3 protein.

>TRBJ1-1|TRBV5-4
CASSPGGRGTEAFF
>TRBJ2-1|TRBV29-1
CSVALAGAFNEQFF
>TRBJ1-1|TRBV7-9
CASSPIHGWDTEAFF
>TRBJ2-1|TRBV19
CASRTLSLRNEQFF
>TRBJ1-5|TRBV7-9
CASSLGTNNQPQHF
>TRBJ2-7|TRBV11-3
CASSPRAEYEQYF
>TRBJ2-5|TRBV6-1
CASSPNRRGEETQYF
>TRBJ2-2|TRBV9
CASSSPHGLAGGPNTGELFF
>TRBJ2-7|TRBV12-5
CASGTSGRSYEQYF
>TRBJ2-2|TRBV7-2
CASSLDLTSRAGELFF
>TRBJ2-5|TRBV7-2
CASTRDRPQSYQETQYF
>TRBJ2-1|TRBV7-2
CASSAYGNEQFF
>TRBJ2-2|TRBV9
CASSRRARTGELFF
>TRBJ2-7|TRBV5-1
CASSLAVSYEQYF
>TRBJ1-2|TRBV11-3
CASSLTGYDYGYTF
>TRBJ2-1|TRBV9
CASSVWPNTNEQFF
>TRBJ1-5|TRBV6-6
CAATGQGSNQPQHF
>TRBJ2-2|TRBV9
CASSVARLTSVRGGELFF
>TRBJ2-5|TRBV7-6
CASSLAQGGETQYF
>TRBJ2-7|TRBV27
CASSVNSGRARDEQYF
>TRBJ1-3|TRBV6-5
CASSYLSGNTIYF
>TRBJ2-1|TRBV28
CASSFGSGVYNEQFF
>TRBJ2-5|TRBV28
CASTLGLRLAGEEYQETQYF
>TRBJ2-7|TRBV5-1
CASNGGSLAGDSEQYF
>TRBJ1-1|TRBV19
CATRVESTEAFF